One sample yielded the 8 T cell receptor beta chains listed below, sequenced in a study of blood T cell repertoires in COVID-19. Assay used: immunoSEQ multiplex PCR; TCRdb lists only in-frame clones, some missing. Of some 40,000 clones in the sample, 84% are singletons; the top ten hold 14%. The sequencing sample was made of peripheral blood. The receptors derive from a man in his fifties or sixties with active or convalescent COVID-19.

V gene TRBV10-3 combines with J gene TRBJ1-2; 9 bases agree with TRBD1. The CDR3 loop spans 17 amino acids. Trimming took 4 bases from V and 0 from J; bases not matched to a gene: 9. CDR1 and CDR2 (germline): ENHRY, SYGVKD. The chain's CDR3 is CAISGGTGSPSNYGYTF. The CDR3 nucleotides read TGTGCCATCAGTGGCGGGACAGGGTCCCCTTCTAACTATGGCTACACCTTC.

The chain joins TRBV23-1 to TRBJ2-3, with TRBD1 identical over 7 bases. TRBV23-1 falls under the ORF class, with uncertain function. CDR3 length: 16 residues. The V and J ends lost 0 bases and 6 bases, in that order; junction bases with no gene match: 9. The CDR3 bases are TGCGCCAGCAGTCAATCGCTAAAGGGGGCATGGGATACGCAGTATTTT. This sequence encodes CASSQSLKGAWDTQYF.

CDR3 in amino acids: CASSFKGDRQTTYEQYF. The CDR3 DNA reads as TGTGCCAGCAGCTTTAAAGGGGATAGACAGACCACCTACGAGCAGTACTTC. V and J are TRBV7-9 and TRBJ2-7; tentative D call: TRBD1 (5 bases). Germline-derived CDR1 and CDR2 are SEHNR and FQNEAQ (reference sequence). V was shortened by 3 bases and J by 2 bases, with 20 bases between the two germline ends. This CDR3 comprises 17 residues.

CDR3 sequence: CASSQERGLANTGELFF. In DNA, the CDR3 is TGTGCCAGCAGCCAAGAAAGGGGACTAGCGAACACCGGGGAGCTGTTTTTT. The chain is built from TRBV3-1 (or the pseudogene TRBV3-2) and TRBJ2-2; the match to TRBD2 covers 8 bases. This CDR3 comprises 17 residues. CDR1 and CDR2 (germline): LGHDT, YNNKEL (reference sequence). V lost 0 bases to trimming and J lost 0 bases; unmatched junction nucleotides: 3.

V and J are TRBV7-9 and TRBJ2-1; D might be TRBD2 (5 bases). The CDR3 runs 14 residues. CDR1 is SEHNR and CDR2 is FQNEAQ in the germline V gene (reference sequence). V was shortened by 6 bases and J by 0 bases, with 9 bases between the two germline ends. In DNA form, the CDR3 reads TGTGCCAGCAGATCCGGGGTCTCCTACAATGAGCAGTTCTTC. As protein: CASRSGVSYNEQFF.

The chain couples TRBV19 to TRBJ1-2; 9 nucleotides align to TRBD1. CDR1 LNHDA and CDR2 SQIVND come from the germline V gene (reference sequence). The V gene end was trimmed by 5 bases and the J gene end by 8 bases; junction bases not matched to a gene: 6. This CDR3 has 13 amino acids. In DNA form, the CDR3 reads TGTGCCAGTAGTGGACACAGGGGGCAAGGCTACACCTTC. Protein product: CASSGHRGQGYTF.

The chain employs TRBV24-1 and TRBJ1-4; TRBD1 agrees at 9 bases. Losses at the gene ends were 7 bases for V and 6 bases for J; bases not matched to a gene: 11. Germline V lookup: CDR1 KGHDR, CDR2 SFDVKD. The CDR3 runs 16 residues. Here the CDR3 reads CATSPNRGREDEKLFF. The DNA for the CDR3 is TGTGCCACCAGCCCCAACAGGGGGCGGGAGGATGAAAAACTGTTTTTT.

This sequence joins TRBV7-8 and TRBJ2-1, with D possibly matching TRBD2 (6 bases). The germline CDR1 and CDR2 sequences are SGHVS and FQNEAQ. Trimming removed 4 bases at V and 2 bases at J, with 12 bases between. The CDR3 loop spans 15 amino acids. For the CDR3, the DNA is TGTGCCAGCAGCTCCCCTTCGGGGGCCTACAATGAGCAGTTCTTC. Protein: CASSSPSGAYNEQFF.